The rows below give T cell receptor beta chains drawn from one sample of a study of blood T cell repertoires in COVID-19. Profiled with immunoSEQ multiplex PCR; TCRdb holds only in-frame clones, not every one. Of some 20,000 clones listed, approximately 78% are singletons. What was sequenced was peripheral blood. The receptors were gathered from a man aged 55 to 70 with acute or convalescent COVID-19. Both conserved end residues are trimmed from each CDR3.

V gene: TRBV28; J gene: TRBJ1-5; CDR3 protein: ASSFLSGLNQPQH
V gene: TRBV7-2; J gene: TRBJ2-3; CDR3 protein: ASSLLGAVSTDTQY
V gene: TRBV4-1; J gene: TRBJ1-4; CDR3 protein: ASSQVAGEKLF
V gene: TRBV19; J gene: TRBJ2-1; CDR3 protein: ASSLVYNEQF
V gene: TRBV27; J gene: TRBJ1-6; CDR3 protein: ASRAGFGSPLH
V gene: TRBV12-5; J gene: TRBJ2-7; CDR3 protein: ASGLGQGYEQY
V gene: TRBV5-1; J gene: TRBJ1-4; CDR3 protein: ASRRGSTNEKLF
V gene: TRBV7-9; J gene: TRBJ2-1; CDR3 protein: ASSQGRGGGYNEQF
V gene: TRBV29-1; J gene: TRBJ2-2; CDR3 protein: SARLAGLANTGELF
V gene: TRBV30; J gene: TRBJ2-2; CDR3 protein: AWRRQPNTGELF
V gene: TRBV2; J gene: TRBJ1-6; CDR3 protein: ASSEGRGGSPLH
V gene: TRBV19; J gene: TRBJ2-2; CDR3 protein: ASSIGAGGNTGELF
V gene: TRBV5-6; J gene: TRBJ2-7; CDR3 protein: ASSYRGRKGYEQY
V gene: TRBV4-2; J gene: TRBJ2-3; CDR3 protein: ASSQEGLAGGRDTQY
V gene: TRBV7-8; J gene: TRBJ1-6; CDR3 protein: ASSYDPGQNNSPLH
V gene: TRBV11-2; J gene: TRBJ2-7; CDR3 protein: ASSLVSPSSYEQY
V gene: TRBV6-5; J gene: TRBJ1-3; CDR3 protein: ASSAQGVGGNTIY
V gene: TRBV5-1; J gene: TRBJ1-5; CDR3 protein: ASSAEAGPPQPQH
V gene: TRBV7-9; J gene: TRBJ1-1; CDR3 protein: ASSLAEGANTEAF
V gene: TRBV5-1; J gene: TRBJ1-1; CDR3 protein: ASSTGFVVNTEAF
V gene: TRBV7-2; J gene: TRBJ2-7; CDR3 protein: ASNPRGGGYEQY
V gene: TRBV12-3/TRBV12-4; J gene: TRBJ2-5; CDR3 protein: ASRRTVGETQY
V gene: TRBV30; J gene: TRBJ2-6; CDR3 protein: AWSPSLGSGANVLT
V gene: TRBV5-6; J gene: TRBJ1-1; CDR3 protein: ATSTPGQGREAF
V gene: TRBV4-1; J gene: TRBJ2-7; CDR3 protein: ASSQAGGSYEQY
V gene: TRBV4-1; J gene: TRBJ2-7; CDR3 protein: ASSQGWDSHYEQY
V gene: TRBV6-5; J gene: TRBJ2-7; CDR3 protein: AGSGARGFEQY
V gene: TRBV5-1; J gene: TRBJ2-3; CDR3 protein: ASSQGQGPDTQY
V gene: TRBV11-2; J gene: TRBJ2-5; CDR3 protein: ASSSIRGQETQY